The 17 T cell receptor beta chains below come from one sample, sequenced in a study of blood T cell repertoires in COVID-19. Some clones are missing from TCRdb's copy, which holds only in-frame ones; the method was immunoSEQ multiplex PCR. The sample gives approximately 110,000 clones, approximately 69% of which show up once; about 6% is in the top ten. The sequenced sample consisted of peripheral blood. Source of these receptors: a man older than 75 with acute or convalescent COVID-19.

This clone has a handful of counts. The chain is built from TRBV11-3 and TRBJ1-6, with 7 positions matching TRBD1. Per the germline V gene, CDR1 is SGHNT and CDR2 is YENEEA. Germline trimming cut 2 bases from V and 6 bases from J; bases unmatched to any gene: 4. The CDR3 contains 15 residues. This chain's CDR3 is CASSLTGEANSPLHF. The CDR3, as DNA: TGTGCCAGCAGCTTAACAGGGGAGGCTAATTCACCCCTCCACTTT.

The chain employs TRBV6-5 and TRBJ2-6, with no clear D. Trimming shortened V by 0 bases and J by 0 bases, and 6 bases separated the two germline ends. CDR1 and CDR2 (germline): MNHEY, SVGAGI. This CDR3 spans 16 amino acids. CDR3 DNA sequence: TGTGCCAGCAGTTACTCGTCGGGCTCTGGGGCCAACGTCCTGACTTTC. The encoded protein is CASSYSSGSGANVLTF.

CDR3 sequence (DNA): TGTGCCAGCAATCGTAACGGAGGGTTTCCCACGCAGTATTTT. It yields the protein CASNRNGGFPTQYF. This sequence joins TRBV28 and TRBJ2-3, with D possibly being TRBD2 (6 bases). Germline values: CDR1 MDHEN, CDR2 SYDVKM. V lost 7 bases to trimming and J lost 9 bases, with 20 bases between them. CDR3 length: 14 residues. The variable domain in full, completed from reference TRBV28 and TRBJ2-3, reads DVKVTQSSRYLVKRTGEKVFLECVQDMDHENMFWYRQDPGLGLRLIYFSYDVKMKEKGDIPEGYSVSREKKERFSLILESASTNQTSMYLCASNRNGGFPTQYFGPGTRLTVL.

In DNA, the CDR3 is TGTGCCAGCAGCCGCGGCAGATCGGGCTATGGCTACACCTTC. It encodes CASSRGRSGYGYTF. V usage is TRBV3-1 (or the pseudogene TRBV3-2) and J usage is TRBJ1-2; D is unclear. CDR1 and CDR2 from the germline V gene are LGHDT and YNNKEL (reference sequence). The CDR3 length is 14 residues. Trimming took off 4 bases at V and 4 bases at J, with 13 bases between the two ends.

The rearrangement uses TRBV19 and TRBJ2-2; no definite D call. This CDR3 spans 13 amino acids. CDR1 and CDR2 from the germline V gene are LNHDA and SQIVND (reference sequence). V was shortened by 5 bases and J by 4 bases, with 8 bases between the two germline ends. CDR3: CASSLDTTGELFF. CDR3 sequence (DNA): TGTGCCAGTAGTCTTGACACCACCGGGGAGCTGTTTTTT.

The chain couples TRBV10-3 to TRBJ2-3; 8 positions match TRBD2. This CDR3 contains 18 residues. J was trimmed by 3 bases and V by 2 bases; bases with no gene match: 13. Germline V gene sequence: CDR1 ENHRY, CDR2 SYGVKD. Here the CDR3 reads CAISETSGGKSRTDTQYF. The CDR3 bases are TGTGCCATCAGTGAGACTAGCGGAGGCAAATCGAGGACAGATACGCAGTATTTT.

This clone appeared a few times. The chain recombines TRBV27 with TRBJ1-2, with 7 bases matching TRBD1. Germline CDR1 and CDR2: MNHEY and SMNVEV (reference sequence). The CDR3 totals 14 residues. Trimming at V came to 5 bases and at J to 5 bases, leaving 8 bases not matched to a gene. This chain's CDR3 is CASSHRQGVYGYTF. In DNA form, the CDR3 reads TGTGCCAGCAGTCATCGACAGGGTGTATATGGCTACACCTTC.

At least ten counts were recorded for this clone. The chain uses TRBV5-4 and TRBJ2-7, with unresolved D. Germline-derived CDR1 and CDR2 are SGHNT and YYREEE (reference sequence). The CDR3 length is 13 residues. Trimming took 0 bases from V and 5 from J, leaving 9 bases between them. DNA of the CDR3: TGTGCCAGCAGCTTGGAGCACCGGGACGAGCAGTACTTC. This translates into CASSLEHRDEQYF.

The chain is built from TRBV15 and TRBJ2-5; TRBD2 matches 7 bases. Germline V gives CDR1 LNHNV, CDR2 YYDKDF (reference sequence). CDR3 length: 13 residues. V dropped 4 bases and J dropped 1; count of bases not matched to a gene: 0. Here the CDR3 DNA reads TGTGCCACCAGCATAGCGGGCCAAGAGACCCAGTACTTC. Protein product: CATSIAGQETQYF. Looking up the rest from reference TRBV15 and TRBJ2-5 gives the full variable domain: DAMVIQNPRYQVTQFGKPVTLSCSQTLNHNVMYWYQQKSSQAPKLLFHYYDKDFNNEADTPDNFQSRRPNTSFCFLDIRSPGLGDTAMYLCATSIAGQETQYFGPGTRLLVL.

The chain carries TRBV27 and TRBJ2-7; tentatively, D is TRBD2 (6 bases). From germline, CDR1 is MNHEY and CDR2 SMNVEV (reference sequence). Trimming took 3 bases from V and 1 from J, leaving 10 bases between them. This CDR3 is built from 14 residues. In DNA form, the CDR3 reads TGTGCCAGCAGTTTGGTGGGAGGTTCCTACGAGCAGTACTTC. Protein: CASSLVGGSYEQYF.

There are a few counts of this clone. The chain is built from TRBV28 and TRBJ1-5; TRBD1 matches 7 bases. Germline V gene lookup returns CDR1 MDHEN and CDR2 SYDVKM. The CDR3 length is 16 residues. V shed 3 bases, J shed 5 bases, and the junction held 10 bases outside the gene matches. For the CDR3, the DNA is TGTGCCAGCAGTTTGGGGGGCCGACAGGGAGATCAGCCCCAGCATTTT. It yields the protein CASSLGGRQGDQPQHF.

The table lists this clone with a count of one. The V gene is TRBV18, the J gene TRBJ1-1; 8 nucleotides line up with TRBD1. Germline values: CDR1 KGHSH, CDR2 LQKENI. This CDR3 is 13 amino acids long. V was clipped by 2 bases and J by 7 bases; unmatched bases: 3. CDR3 residues: CASSPGQGREAFF. The CDR3 DNA sequence: TGTGCCAGCTCACCAGGACAGGGTCGTGAAGCTTTCTTT.

This clone was recorded at least ten times. The rearrangement links TRBV7-3 to TRBJ1-2; D is undetermined. With 3 bases removed from V and 0 bases from J, the gap between germline ends came to 5 bases. CDR1 and CDR2 (germline): SGHTA, FQGTGA. The CDR3 loop spans 13 amino acids. CDR3 residues: CASSFKSNYGYTF. CDR3 bases: TGTGCCAGCAGCTTTAAATCTAACTATGGCTACACCTTC.

The chain combines TRBV19 with TRBJ2-3; D is uncertain. Looked up from germline, CDR1 is LNHDA and CDR2 is SQIVND (reference sequence). Trimming cost V 1 base and J 3 bases, with 5 bases left between them. The CDR3 is 13 residues long. The CDR3 spells CASSIARTDTQYF. The CDR3, as DNA: TGTGCCAGTAGTATAGCGCGAACAGATACGCAGTATTTT.

The chain recombines TRBV9 with TRBJ1-3, with a weak D call TRBD1 (5 bases). V dropped 2 bases and J dropped 4 bases, with 10 bases sitting between them. Germline V gene data show CDR1 as SGDLS and CDR2 as YYNGEE. The CDR3 sequence is 14 residues long. Here the CDR3 DNA reads TGTGCCAGCAGCGTCGGGGGGGACGGAAACACCATATATTTT. Translation gives CASSVGGDGNTIYF.

The chain is built from TRBV2 and TRBJ2-1, with 9 bases matching TRBD1. With 2 bases clipped from V and 5 bases from J, the junction kept 7 bases outside the gene matches. Germline CDR1 and CDR2: SNHLY and FYNNEI. The CDR3 runs 16 residues. The CDR3 sequence: CASSEPGTGPDNEQFF. CDR3 nucleotide sequence: TGTGCCAGCAGTGAACCAGGGACAGGGCCGGACAATGAGCAGTTCTTC.

J is TRBJ2-1 and V is TRBV28; TRBD2 matches at 9 bases. The CDR3 runs to 16 residues. Germline-derived CDR1 and CDR2 are MDHEN and SYDVKM. Unmatched junction bases numbered 5, after V lost 3 bases and J lost 2 bases. The CDR3, as DNA: TGTGCCAGCAGTTTGGCGGGAGGGGGGACCTACAATGAGCAGTTCTTC. It codes for CASSLAGGGTYNEQFF.